This is a list of T cell receptor beta chains from one sample in a study of blood T cells in healthy people across ages. Via MiXCR, TCRdb re-called the 5' RACE reads, giving one row per CDR3 protein. The sample lists under 1,000,000 distinct CDR3 sequences, 30% to 45% seen once, with approximately 12% in the top ten. Sequencing was done on a sample of blood. Receptor source: a man between 18 and 35 years old in good health. The CDR3 runs from the conserved cysteine through the conserved F or W. The order of the fields is D gene, V gene, J gene, clone size, CDR3 protein, CDR3 DNA. D genes are given only for firm matches. Size values are once, few and many counts, or a class for expanded clones, and some rows have none.

d_call: NA; v_call: TRBV6-5; j_call: TRBJ1-1; clone_size: NA; cdr3_aa: CASKGGERSYTEAFF; cdr3_nt: TGTGCCAGCAAGGGGGGGGAAAGGTCGTACACTGAAGCTTTCTTT
d_call: NA; v_call: TRBV12-3/TRBV12-4; j_call: TRBJ1-5; clone_size: NA; cdr3_aa: CASSLGEVNQPQHF; cdr3_nt: TGTGCCAGCAGTTTAGGGGAAGTCAATCAGCCCCAGCATTTT
d_call: NA; v_call: TRBV7-2; j_call: TRBJ2-7; clone_size: once; cdr3_aa: CASSSLIGSAYEQYF; cdr3_nt: TGTGCCAGCAGCTCTCTCATTGGGAGCGCCTACGAGCAGTACTTC
d_call: TRBD1; v_call: TRBV6-5; j_call: TRBJ1-2; clone_size: NA; cdr3_aa: CASSSHSDRGGNYGYTF; cdr3_nt: TGTGCCAGCAGTTCCCACTCGGACAGGGGGGGGAACTATGGCTACACCTTC
d_call: NA; v_call: TRBV27; j_call: TRBJ1-2; clone_size: NA; cdr3_aa: CASSVKGFGGYTF; cdr3_nt: TGTGCCAGCAGTGTAAAAGGATTCGGAGGCTACACCTTC
d_call: NA; v_call: TRBV7-2; j_call: TRBJ2-1; clone_size: many; cdr3_aa: CASSNTYGLYNEQFF; cdr3_nt: TGTGCCAGCAGCAACACCTACGGCCTCTACAATGAGCAGTTCTTC
d_call: NA; v_call: TRBV20-1; j_call: TRBJ2-1; clone_size: NA; cdr3_aa: CSVRGGASSYNEQFF; cdr3_nt: TGCAGTGTAAGAGGGGGGGCGAGCTCCTACAATGAGCAGTTCTTC
d_call: NA; v_call: TRBV6-6; j_call: TRBJ1-6; clone_size: NA; cdr3_aa: CASLRAHNSPLHF; cdr3_nt: TGTGCCAGCCTCCGGGCTCACAATTCACCCCTCCACTTT
d_call: NA; v_call: TRBV6-5; j_call: TRBJ1-2; clone_size: few; cdr3_aa: CASREQADRDYGYTF; cdr3_nt: TGTGCCAGCAGGGAACAGGCGGACCGTGACTATGGCTACACCTTC
d_call: TRBD2; v_call: TRBV6-2/TRBV6-3; j_call: TRBJ2-5; clone_size: NA; cdr3_aa: CASSYSTLAGGHQETQYF; cdr3_nt: TGTGCCAGCAGTTACTCGACACTAGCGGGGGGACACCAAGAGACCCAGTACTTC
d_call: NA; v_call: TRBV5-1; j_call: TRBJ2-2; clone_size: few; cdr3_aa: CASSLTDTALTGELFF; cdr3_nt: TGCGCCAGCAGCTTGACGGACACAGCGCTCACCGGGGAGCTGTTTTTT
d_call: TRBD2; v_call: TRBV5-5; j_call: TRBJ2-2; clone_size: NA; cdr3_aa: CASSPTSGGNTGELFF; cdr3_nt: TGTGCCAGCAGCCCAACTAGCGGGGGAAACACCGGGGAGCTGTTTTTT
d_call: NA; v_call: TRBV20-1; j_call: TRBJ2-3; clone_size: many; cdr3_aa: CSARGLLGTDTQYF; cdr3_nt: TGCAGTGCTAGAGGTCTCCTCGGCACAGATACGCAGTATTTT
d_call: TRBD1; v_call: TRBV12-3/TRBV12-4; j_call: TRBJ2-7; clone_size: many; cdr3_aa: CASNRDRHYEQYF; cdr3_nt: TGTGCCAGCAACCGGGACAGACATTACGAGCAGTACTTC
d_call: TRBD1; v_call: TRBV12-3/TRBV12-4; j_call: TRBJ2-5; clone_size: NA; cdr3_aa: CASRRTGGGETQYF; cdr3_nt: TGTGCCAGCAGGAGGACAGGGGGCGGTGAGACCCAGTACTTC
d_call: NA; v_call: TRBV7-6; j_call: TRBJ2-1; clone_size: NA; cdr3_aa: CASSLSWGNEQFF; cdr3_nt: TGTGCCAGCAGCTTATCCTGGGGCAATGAGCAGTTCTTC
d_call: NA; v_call: TRBV29-1; j_call: TRBJ1-1; clone_size: NA; cdr3_aa: CSGTHDRFPNTEAFF; cdr3_nt: TGCAGCGGCACTCACGACAGGTTCCCGAACACTGAAGCTTTCTTT
d_call: NA; v_call: TRBV11-1; j_call: TRBJ2-5; clone_size: few; cdr3_aa: CASSYQLGNQETQYF; cdr3_nt: TGTGCCAGCAGCTACCAGCTGGGAAATCAAGAGACCCAGTACTTC
d_call: TRBD1; v_call: TRBV27; j_call: TRBJ2-6; clone_size: few; cdr3_aa: CASSLSRGSGANVLTF; cdr3_nt: TGTGCCAGCAGTTTAAGCAGGGGGAGCGGGGCCAACGTCCTGACTTTC
d_call: NA; v_call: TRBV10-3; j_call: TRBJ2-7; clone_size: many; cdr3_aa: CAISGGPDYEQYF; cdr3_nt: TGTGCCATCAGTGGCGGTCCAGACTACGAGCAGTACTTC
d_call: NA; v_call: TRBV4-1; j_call: TRBJ1-1; clone_size: few; cdr3_aa: CASSQDMDTEAFF; cdr3_nt: TGCGCCAGCAGCCAAGACATGGACACTGAAGCTTTCTTT
d_call: NA; v_call: TRBV20-1; j_call: TRBJ1-1; clone_size: NA; cdr3_aa: CSASTANTEAYF; cdr3_nt: TGCAGTGCCTCGACAGCGAACACTGAAGCTTACTTT
d_call: TRBD1; v_call: TRBV7-9; j_call: TRBJ2-6; clone_size: NA; cdr3_aa: CASSYRGEGSGANVLTF; cdr3_nt: TGTGCCAGCAGCTACAGGGGCGAGGGGTCTGGGGCCAACGTCCTGACTTTC
d_call: TRBD1; v_call: TRBV6-5; j_call: TRBJ2-3; clone_size: many; cdr3_aa: CASSYGDRYTDTQYF; cdr3_nt: TGTGCCAGCAGTTACGGGGACAGGTACACAGATACGCAGTATTTT
d_call: TRBD2; v_call: TRBV5-6; j_call: TRBJ2-5; clone_size: NA; cdr3_aa: CASRGGGAGNEQYF; cdr3_nt: TGTGCCAGCAGAGGCGGGGGGGCTGGCAATGAGCAGTACTTC
d_call: NA; v_call: TRBV7-9; j_call: TRBJ2-1; clone_size: once; cdr3_aa: CASSLVFNEQFF; cdr3_nt: TGTGCCAGCAGCTTAGTGTTCAATGAGCAGTTCTTC
d_call: NA; v_call: TRBV29-1; j_call: TRBJ2-1; clone_size: NA; cdr3_aa: CSAAPPYNEQFF; cdr3_nt: TGCAGCGCAGCCCCACCCTACAATGAGCAGTTCTTC
d_call: NA; v_call: TRBV12-3/TRBV12-4; j_call: TRBJ2-7; clone_size: many; cdr3_aa: CASSLSREYEQYF; cdr3_nt: TGTGCCAGCAGTTTATCTCGGGAGTACGAGCAGTACTTC
d_call: TRBD1; v_call: TRBV4-3; j_call: TRBJ2-5; clone_size: few; cdr3_aa: CASSPGTGLLETQYF; cdr3_nt: TGCGCCAGCAGCCCCGGGACAGGGTTATTGGAGACCCAGTACTTC
d_call: TRBD2; v_call: TRBV5-1; j_call: TRBJ2-3; clone_size: NA; cdr3_aa: CASSLGSGLAGGTADTQYF; cdr3_nt: TGCGCCAGCAGCTTGGGCTCAGGACTAGCGGGGGGGACCGCAGATACGCAGTATTTT
d_call: NA; v_call: TRBV7-9; j_call: TRBJ2-7; clone_size: many; cdr3_aa: CASSFSRDTNSYEQYF; cdr3_nt: TGTGCCAGCAGCTTCTCCCGGGACACCAACTCCTACGAGCAGTACTTC
d_call: TRBD2; v_call: TRBV15; j_call: TRBJ2-1; clone_size: NA; cdr3_aa: CATSRSGTSGNEQFF; cdr3_nt: TGTGCCACCAGCAGATCCGGGACTAGCGGGAATGAGCAGTTCTTC
d_call: TRBD2; v_call: TRBV12-3/TRBV12-4; j_call: TRBJ2-3; clone_size: many; cdr3_aa: CASSGLAGAKDTQYF; cdr3_nt: TGTGCCAGCAGCGGACTAGCGGGGGCCAAAGATACGCAGTATTTT
d_call: TRBD2; v_call: TRBV4-2; j_call: TRBJ2-3; clone_size: few; cdr3_aa: CASSQEGGIGTDTQYF; cdr3_nt: TGTGCCAGCAGCCAAGAGGGGGGGATTGGCACAGATACGCAGTATTTT
d_call: NA; v_call: TRBV20-1; j_call: TRBJ1-5; clone_size: NA; cdr3_aa: CSASRNQPQHF; cdr3_nt: TGCAGTGCTAGCAGAAATCAGCCCCAGCATTTT
d_call: TRBD1; v_call: TRBV25-1; j_call: TRBJ2-2; clone_size: NA; cdr3_aa: CASSETGSRTGELFF; cdr3_nt: TGTGCCAGCAGTGAGACAGGGTCGCGCACCGGGGAGCTGTTTTTT
d_call: TRBD2; v_call: TRBV29-1; j_call: TRBJ2-1; clone_size: NA; cdr3_aa: CSVELPSGGVVKEQFF; cdr3_nt: TGCAGCGTTGAATTGCCTAGCGGGGGGGTAGTCAAGGAGCAGTTCTTC
d_call: NA; v_call: TRBV4-1; j_call: TRBJ1-5; clone_size: NA; cdr3_aa: CASSQSGTYNQPQHF; cdr3_nt: TGCGCCAGCAGCCAATCCGGAACCTACAATCAGCCCCAGCATTTT
d_call: NA; v_call: TRBV2; j_call: TRBJ2-3; clone_size: NA; cdr3_aa: CASRPRTVPFTDTQYF; cdr3_nt: TGTGCCAGCAGACCTCGGACAGTCCCTTTCACAGATACGCAGTATTTT
d_call: NA; v_call: TRBV29-1; j_call: TRBJ2-7; clone_size: NA; cdr3_aa: CSSSDGGSYEQYF; cdr3_nt: TGCAGCTCATCCGACGGGGGATCCTACGAGCAGTACTTC
d_call: NA; v_call: TRBV11-1; j_call: TRBJ2-1; clone_size: NA; cdr3_aa: CANSWSSSNEQFF; cdr3_nt: TGTGCCAACAGCTGGTCCAGCAGCAATGAGCAGTTCTTC
d_call: NA; v_call: TRBV4-1; j_call: TRBJ2-5; clone_size: few; cdr3_aa: CASSHERAEETQYF; cdr3_nt: TGCGCCAGCAGCCATGAACGGGCTGAGGAGACCCAGTACTTC
d_call: NA; v_call: TRBV4-1; j_call: TRBJ2-1; clone_size: NA; cdr3_aa: CASSPRDAAYEQFF; cdr3_nt: TGCGCCAGCAGCCCCCGGGACGCAGCCTACGAGCAGTTCTTC
d_call: NA; v_call: TRBV20-1; j_call: TRBJ1-4; clone_size: few; cdr3_aa: CSARDQGSANEKLFF; cdr3_nt: TGCAGTGCTAGAGACCAGGGATCGGCTAATGAAAAACTGTTTTTT
d_call: NA; v_call: TRBV12-3/TRBV12-4; j_call: TRBJ2-1; clone_size: NA; cdr3_aa: CASSLWKGTYNEQFF; cdr3_nt: TGTGCCAGCAGTTTATGGAAGGGGACCTACAATGAGCAGTTCTTC